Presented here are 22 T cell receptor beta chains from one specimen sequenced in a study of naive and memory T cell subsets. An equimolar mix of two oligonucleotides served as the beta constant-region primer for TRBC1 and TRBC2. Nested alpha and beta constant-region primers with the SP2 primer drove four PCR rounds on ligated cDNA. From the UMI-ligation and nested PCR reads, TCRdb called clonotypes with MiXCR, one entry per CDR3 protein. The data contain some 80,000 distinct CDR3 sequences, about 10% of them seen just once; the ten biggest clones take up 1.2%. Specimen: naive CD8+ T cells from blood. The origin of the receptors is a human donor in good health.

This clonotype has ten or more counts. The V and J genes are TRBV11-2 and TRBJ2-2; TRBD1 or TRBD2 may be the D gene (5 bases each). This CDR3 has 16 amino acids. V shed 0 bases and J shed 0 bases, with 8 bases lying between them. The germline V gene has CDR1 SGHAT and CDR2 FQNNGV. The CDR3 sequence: CASSLDRGANTGELFF. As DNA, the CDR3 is TGTGCCAGCAGCTTAGATAGAGGGGCGAACACCGGGGAGCTGTTTTTT.

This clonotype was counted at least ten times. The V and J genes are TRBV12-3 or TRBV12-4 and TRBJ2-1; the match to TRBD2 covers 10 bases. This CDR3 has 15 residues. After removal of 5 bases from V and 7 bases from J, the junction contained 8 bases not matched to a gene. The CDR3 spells CASSTSSGGRNEQFF. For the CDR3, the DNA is TGTGCCAGCAGTACCTCTAGCGGGGGACGGAATGAGCAGTTCTTC.

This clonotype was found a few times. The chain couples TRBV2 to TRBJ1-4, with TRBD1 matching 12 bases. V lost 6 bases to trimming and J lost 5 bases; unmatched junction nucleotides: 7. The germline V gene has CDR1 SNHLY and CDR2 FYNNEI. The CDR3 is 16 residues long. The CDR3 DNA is TGTGCCAGCAGCTCCGGGACAGGGGGCGCGAATGAAAAACTGTTTTTT. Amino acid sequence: CASSSGTGGANEKLFF.

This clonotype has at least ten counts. The CDR3 DNA sequence: TGTGCCAGCTCACGGACTAGCGGAGCTTCAGATACGCAGTATTTT. Translation gives CASSRTSGASDTQYF. The chain joins TRBV6-5 to TRBJ2-3; 10 bases line up with TRBD2. The germline gives CDR1 MNHEY, CDR2 SVGAGI. The CDR3 length is 15 residues. Trimming took 8 bases from V and 4 from J; bases not matched to a gene: 9.

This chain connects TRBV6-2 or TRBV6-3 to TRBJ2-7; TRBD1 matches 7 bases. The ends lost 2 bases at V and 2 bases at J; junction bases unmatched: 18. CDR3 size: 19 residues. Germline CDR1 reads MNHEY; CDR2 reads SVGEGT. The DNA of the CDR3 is TGTGCCAGCAGTTACCCCCCGAGGACAGGCGGCTCTGATCCCTACGAGCAGTACTTC. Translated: CASSYPPRTGGSDPYEQYF.

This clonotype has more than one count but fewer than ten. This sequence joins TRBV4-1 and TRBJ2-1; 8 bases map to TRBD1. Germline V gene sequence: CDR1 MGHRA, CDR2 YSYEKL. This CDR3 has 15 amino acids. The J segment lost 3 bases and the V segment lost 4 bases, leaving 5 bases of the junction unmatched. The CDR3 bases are TGCGCCAGCAGCCTGGGACAGGACTACTACAATGAGCAGTTCTTC. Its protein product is CASSLGQDYYNEQFF.

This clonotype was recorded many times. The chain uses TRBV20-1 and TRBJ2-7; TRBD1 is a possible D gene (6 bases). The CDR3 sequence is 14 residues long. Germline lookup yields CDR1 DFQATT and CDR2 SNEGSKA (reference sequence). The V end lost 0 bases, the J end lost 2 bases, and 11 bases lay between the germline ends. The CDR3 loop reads CSARDLDSTYEQYF. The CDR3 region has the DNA TGCAGTGCTAGAGACCTGGACAGTACCTACGAGCAGTACTTC.

CDR3 DNA sequence: TGTGCCAGCAGTCCCCTAGCGCCTAGCTCCTACAATGAGCAGTTCTTC. Amino acids: CASSPLAPSSYNEQFF. J is TRBJ2-1 and V is TRBV28; D perhaps matches TRBD2 (6 bases). Germline assignment: CDR1 MDHEN and CDR2 SYDVKM. This CDR3 has 16 residues. The V and J ends lost 5 bases and 0 bases respectively, with 14 bases between them.

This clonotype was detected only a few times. The CDR3 DNA follows: TGTGCCAGCAGTTATAAGGTAGAAGTCTACGAGCAGTACTTC. It specifies CASSYKVEVYEQYF. The rearrangement links TRBV6-6 to TRBJ2-7; D gene unclear. The CDR3 extends over 14 amino acids. Germline V gene lookup returns CDR1 MNHNY and CDR2 SVGAGI (reference sequence). V gave up 3 bases and J gave up 3 bases, with 12 bases separating them.

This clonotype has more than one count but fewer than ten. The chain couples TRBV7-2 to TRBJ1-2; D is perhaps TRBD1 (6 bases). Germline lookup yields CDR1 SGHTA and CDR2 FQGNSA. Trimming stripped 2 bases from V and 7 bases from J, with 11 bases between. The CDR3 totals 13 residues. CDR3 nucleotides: TGTGCCAGCAGCTTATCTACAGGGAGTGGCTACACCTTC. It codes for CASSLSTGSGYTF.

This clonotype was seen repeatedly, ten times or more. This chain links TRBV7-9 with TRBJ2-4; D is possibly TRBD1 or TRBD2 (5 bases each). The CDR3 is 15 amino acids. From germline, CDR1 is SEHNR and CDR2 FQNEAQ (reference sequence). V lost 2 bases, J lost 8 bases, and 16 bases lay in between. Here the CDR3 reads CASSLTGGLRDIQYF. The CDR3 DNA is TGTGCCAGCAGCTTAACAGGAGGATTGCGGGACATTCAGTACTTC.

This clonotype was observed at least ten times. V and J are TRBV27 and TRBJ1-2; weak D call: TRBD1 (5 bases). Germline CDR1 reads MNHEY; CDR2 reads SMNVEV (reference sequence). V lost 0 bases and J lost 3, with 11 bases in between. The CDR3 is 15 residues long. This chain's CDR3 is CASSLSVGGDYGYTF. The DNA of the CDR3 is TGTGCCAGCAGTTTATCGGTCGGGGGGGACTATGGCTACACCTTC.

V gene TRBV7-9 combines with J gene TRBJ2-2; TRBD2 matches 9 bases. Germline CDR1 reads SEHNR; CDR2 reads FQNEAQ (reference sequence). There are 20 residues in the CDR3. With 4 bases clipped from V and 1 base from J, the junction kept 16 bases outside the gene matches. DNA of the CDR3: TGTGCCAGCAGCTCCAGAAAGGTAGCGGGAGCGTTACTGAACACCGGGGAGCTGTTTTTT. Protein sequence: CASSSRKVAGALLNTGELFF.

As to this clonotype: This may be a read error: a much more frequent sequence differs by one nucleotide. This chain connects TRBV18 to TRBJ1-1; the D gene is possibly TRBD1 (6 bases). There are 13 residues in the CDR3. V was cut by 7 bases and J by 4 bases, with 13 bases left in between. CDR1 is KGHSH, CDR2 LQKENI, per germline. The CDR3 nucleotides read TGTGCCAGCTTTGACAGGTTGCGCACTGAAGCTTTCTTT. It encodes CASFDRLRTEAFF.

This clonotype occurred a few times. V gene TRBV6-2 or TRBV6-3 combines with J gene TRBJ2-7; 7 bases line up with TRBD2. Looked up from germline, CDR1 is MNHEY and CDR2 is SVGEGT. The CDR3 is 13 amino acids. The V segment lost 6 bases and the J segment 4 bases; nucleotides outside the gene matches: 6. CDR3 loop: CASRGTSEYEQYF. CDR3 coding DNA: TGTGCCAGCAGAGGAACTAGCGAGTACGAGCAGTACTTC.

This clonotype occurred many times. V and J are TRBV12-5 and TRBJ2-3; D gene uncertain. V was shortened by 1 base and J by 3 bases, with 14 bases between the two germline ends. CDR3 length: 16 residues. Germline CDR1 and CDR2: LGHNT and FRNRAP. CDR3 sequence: CASGLGVIRKTDTQYF. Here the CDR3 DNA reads TGTGCTAGTGGTTTGGGGGTCATAAGGAAAACAGATACGCAGTATTTT.

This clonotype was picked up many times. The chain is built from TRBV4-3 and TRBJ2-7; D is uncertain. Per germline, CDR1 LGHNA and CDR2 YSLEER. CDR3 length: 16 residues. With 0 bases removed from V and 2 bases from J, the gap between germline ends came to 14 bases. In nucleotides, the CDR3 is TGCGCCAGCAGCCAAGAGAATCTTGTTGGGGCCTACGAGCAGTACTTC. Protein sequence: CASSQENLVGAYEQYF.

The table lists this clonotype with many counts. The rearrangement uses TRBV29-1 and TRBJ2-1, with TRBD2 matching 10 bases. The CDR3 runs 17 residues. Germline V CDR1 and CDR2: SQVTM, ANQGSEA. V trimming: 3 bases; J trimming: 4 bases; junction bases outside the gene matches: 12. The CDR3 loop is CSVEKRGWTSGYNEQFF. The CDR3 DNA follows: TGCAGCGTTGAGAAGCGAGGTTGGACTAGCGGATACAATGAGCAGTTCTTC.

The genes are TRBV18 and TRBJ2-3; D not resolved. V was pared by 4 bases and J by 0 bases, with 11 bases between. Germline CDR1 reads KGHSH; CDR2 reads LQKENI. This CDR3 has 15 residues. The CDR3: CASSLSDFSTDTQYF. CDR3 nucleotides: TGTGCCAGCTCACTCAGCGATTTTAGCACAGATACGCAGTATTTT.

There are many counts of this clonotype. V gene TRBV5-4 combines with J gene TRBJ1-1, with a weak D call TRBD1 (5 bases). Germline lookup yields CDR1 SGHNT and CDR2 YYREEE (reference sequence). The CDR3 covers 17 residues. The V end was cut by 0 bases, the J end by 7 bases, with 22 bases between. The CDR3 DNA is TGTGCCAGCAGCTTGGACGGGGACGGAGCATATGGGATTGAAGCTTTCTTT. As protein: CASSLDGDGAYGIEAFF.

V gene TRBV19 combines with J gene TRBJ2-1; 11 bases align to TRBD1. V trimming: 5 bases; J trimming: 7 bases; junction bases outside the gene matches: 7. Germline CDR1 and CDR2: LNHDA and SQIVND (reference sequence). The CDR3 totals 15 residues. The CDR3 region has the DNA TGTGCCAGTAGTCAGGGGACAGGGGGTAAAAATGAGCAGTTCTTC. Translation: CASSQGTGGKNEQFF. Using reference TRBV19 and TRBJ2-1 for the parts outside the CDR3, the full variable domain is DGGITQSPKYLFRKEGQNVTLSCEQNLNHDAMYWYRQDPGQGLRLIYYSQIVNDFQKGDIAEGYSVSREKKESFPLTVTSAQKNPTAFYLCASSQGTGGKNEQFFGPGTRLTVL.

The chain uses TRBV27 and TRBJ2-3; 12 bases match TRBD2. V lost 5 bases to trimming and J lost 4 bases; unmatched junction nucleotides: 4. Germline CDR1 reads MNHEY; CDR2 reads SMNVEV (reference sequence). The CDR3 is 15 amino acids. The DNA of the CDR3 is TGTGCCAGCAGTCTGACTAGCGGGAGACCAGATACGCAGTATTTT. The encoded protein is CASSLTSGRPDTQYF.